The rows below give T cell receptor beta chains drawn from one sample of a study of T cell repertoires in cytomegalovirus infection. TCRdb ran MiXCR on the reads and lists one entry per CDR3 protein. Among 300,000 to 400,000 distinct CDR3 sequences listed, just under 30% were seen once. No cognate antigen is known for these TCRs. The sequences come from cultured PBMCs, collected from culture after CMV antigen stimulation. The receptor source for this set is a human donor in good health (CMV status not recorded). Some clones in this sample may be carry-over from other donors' samples. Each CDR3 is given with its conserved first and last residue. Fields, in order: D gene, clone size, J gene, V gene, CDR3 DNA, CDR3 protein. D genes are given only for firm matches. Not every row has a clone size; where given, it reads once, few, many or a size class.

D gene: NA; clone size: few; J gene: TRBJ2-1; V gene: TRBV29-1; CDR3 DNA: TGCAGCGTTGAAGATTGGACCACAGGGAACGAGCAGTTCTTC; CDR3 protein: CSVEDWTTGNEQFF
D gene: NA; clone size: NA; J gene: TRBJ1-1; V gene: TRBV6-1; CDR3 DNA: TGTGCCAGCATCCCCGGCCCCTGGGGGACTGAAGCTTTCTTT; CDR3 protein: CASIPGPWGTEAFF
D gene: NA; clone size: NA; J gene: TRBJ1-1; V gene: TRBV28; CDR3 DNA: TGTGCCAGCACCCCGTTCTTCCGGGGAGCTGAAGCTTTCTTT; CDR3 protein: CASTPFFRGAEAFF
D gene: TRBD2; clone size: few; J gene: TRBJ2-6; V gene: TRBV7-9; CDR3 DNA: TGTGCCAGCAGCGCCGAGCTGGGGGGGAAAAGGATCTCTGGGGCCAACGTCCTGACTTTC; CDR3 protein: CASSAELGGKRISGANVLTF
D gene: TRBD1; clone size: few; J gene: TRBJ1-2; V gene: TRBV10-3; CDR3 DNA: TGTGCCACCAGGGGGGGACAGGGTCCTGGCTACACCTTC; CDR3 protein: CATRGGQGPGYTF
D gene: TRBD2; clone size: few; J gene: TRBJ2-3; V gene: TRBV7-9; CDR3 DNA: TGTGCCAGCAGCCGGTCCCTGTTAGCGGGAGGTGGGACAGATACGCAGTATTTT; CDR3 protein: CASSRSLLAGGGTDTQYF
D gene: NA; clone size: NA; J gene: TRBJ2-7; V gene: TRBV5-4; CDR3 DNA: TGTGCCAGCAGCTTGGCGCGGATAGGGGGCTACGAGCAGTACTTC; CDR3 protein: CASSLARIGGYEQYF
D gene: NA; clone size: NA; J gene: TRBJ1-5; V gene: TRBV2; CDR3 DNA: TGTGCCAGCAGTGAATACCATCAGCCCCAGCATTTT; CDR3 protein: CASSEYHQPQHF
D gene: NA; clone size: few; J gene: TRBJ1-1; V gene: TRBV3-1; CDR3 DNA: TGTGCCAGCAGCTTCTGGTCTTCGGGCACTGAAGCTTTCTTT; CDR3 protein: CASSFWSSGTEAFF
D gene: TRBD2; clone size: few; J gene: TRBJ2-1; V gene: TRBV27; CDR3 DNA: TGTGCCAGCAGTTTCCTCGGGACTAGCGAGTACAATGAGCAGTTCTTC; CDR3 protein: CASSFLGTSEYNEQFF
D gene: TRBD1; clone size: many; J gene: TRBJ1-3; V gene: TRBV7-6; CDR3 DNA: TGTGCCAGCAGCTCTACCCCGGGACAGCTCTCTGGAAACACCATATATTTT; CDR3 protein: CASSSTPGQLSGNTIYF
D gene: NA; clone size: few; J gene: TRBJ1-1; V gene: TRBV6-6; CDR3 DNA: TGTGCCAGCAGTTCCCGGCATGGGGAAACTGAAGCTTTCTTT; CDR3 protein: CASSSRHGETEAFF
D gene: NA; clone size: few; J gene: TRBJ2-7; V gene: TRBV27; CDR3 DNA: TGTGCCAGCAGTTTATTCGGGCAGGGGATCAACGAGCAGTACTTC; CDR3 protein: CASSLFGQGINEQYF
D gene: NA; clone size: NA; J gene: TRBJ2-1; V gene: TRBV24-1; CDR3 DNA: TGTGCCACCAGTGACAGACTAGACAATGAGCAGTTCTTC; CDR3 protein: CATSDRLDNEQFF
D gene: NA; clone size: NA; J gene: TRBJ2-1; V gene: TRBV24-1; CDR3 DNA: TGTGCCACCAGTGATTTACCGTCAGGGGGGACCTACAATGAGCAGTTCTTC; CDR3 protein: CATSDLPSGGTYNEQFF
D gene: TRBD2; clone size: NA; J gene: TRBJ2-2; V gene: TRBV19; CDR3 DNA: TGTGCCAGTAGTATTACGGGAGGGTTCCCCGGGGAGCTGTTTTTT; CDR3 protein: CASSITGGFPGELFF
D gene: TRBD1; clone size: NA; J gene: TRBJ2-7; V gene: TRBV7-3; CDR3 DNA: TGTGCCAGCAGTATAGGACAGGGGGCAGGCGAGCAGTACTTC; CDR3 protein: CASSIGQGAGEQYF